Sequencing of this T cell receptor beta chain was carried out in a study of blood T cell repertoires in COVID-19 (dated by TCRdb to 2019 to 2021). Concerning the study at large: The collaborator samples originated in the United States, Italy and Spain and spanned the acute and convalescent phases of COVID-19. A freely available public database, intended as a resource for researchers studying the immune response to SARS-CoV-2, is where the repertoires were released. The prospective study material was composed of cDNA or gDNA derived from T cells, B-cell-depleted T cells, or PBMCs. The sample metadata nearly always contained a de-identified subject ID, COVID-19 status, age in years and sex. Where HLA class I and class II types were available, the types were taken from metadata supplied by the sample provider, not from assay-based typing. Samples came from the ongoing ImmuneRACE study (first 160 participants) plus 1,254 subjects from 6 global collaborators. Deeply sampled blood TCRbeta repertoires from subjects exposed to, actively infected with, or recovered from COVID-19 were included in the dataset.

The collaborating institutions used their own protocols to collect whole blood in K2EDTA tubes. For TCRbeta analysis, collaborator samples were shipped as frozen whole blood, as isolated PBMCs, or as DNA extracted from either sample type. The CDR3 runs 16 amino acids, cysteine and phenylalanine included. The read is trimmed to its CDR3 DNA, 48 bases read in frame from base 1. For CDR1 and CDR2, the germline V gene (reference sequence) lists LGHDT and YNNKEL. V lost 4 bases and J lost 0 bases; the stretch between them is 15 bases long. Remarks on this clone: Its antigen specificity is not known. Nothing much larger sits one base from this clone, and base qualities are not available.

TCRbeta CDR3 regions were amplified from genomic DNA by means of the immunoSEQ Assay, a bias-controlled multiplex PCR. Processing in the source paper ran as follows. The number of nucleated cells in each sample was estimated by amplification of reference gene primers within the assay. To quantify the absolute abundance of each unique TCRbeta CDR3 rearrangement, sequence reads were collapsed and filtered. For each sample, productive Simpson clonality was calculated as the square root of Simpson's diversity index over productive rearrangements. Imported from immuneACCESS, the table was reduced by TCRdb to in-frame sequences with V and J called. These copies leave out some clones; in studies compared against another copy, an unresolved V gene accounts for under half, and the cause of the remainder is not known. The V and J calls and the clone size are those of that table, but D and trimming were determined from the DNA. This sample comprises about 63,000 clones, around 88% of them detected only once. Jointly, the top ten make up 15% to 20% of the sample.

The investigation overall reported the following: The quantity of clinical and demographic metadata differed by source and by participant and was supplied without curation.

The sequenced material came from peripheral blood. The chain uses TRBV3-1 (or the pseudogene TRBV3-2) and TRBJ1-2; the D gene is possibly TRBD1, with 6 bases matching. The sequence was collected from a woman older than 75 with acute or convalescent COVID-19. This receptor carries the CDR3 CASSPGTSIPNYGYTF. In nucleotides, the sequence is TGTGCCAGCAGCCCCGGGACATCGATCCCTAACTATGGCTACACCTTC.